The source of this T cell receptor beta chain is a study of shared clonotypes between healthy human individuals. The protocol was immunoSEQ multiplex PCR, while the TCRdb copy is restricted to in-frame clones and leaves out a portion. The sample gives 1,400,000 or so clones, approximately 98.5% of which show up once; over 0.3% is in the top ten. The CDR3 contains 15 residues. CDR1 and CDR2 from the germline V gene are SGHAT and FQNNGV. V lost 2 bases and J lost 3, with 10 bases in between. The origin of this receptor is a young man in good health. The material sequenced was naive CD4+ T cells sorted from blood. Subset here: CD45RA+ positively selected. J is TRBJ2-2 and V is TRBV11-2; D not certain. The CDR3 protein is CASSLLRRDTGELFF. CDR3 nucleotide sequence: TGTGCCAGCAGCTTACTCAGAAGGGACACCGGGGAGCTGTTTTTT.